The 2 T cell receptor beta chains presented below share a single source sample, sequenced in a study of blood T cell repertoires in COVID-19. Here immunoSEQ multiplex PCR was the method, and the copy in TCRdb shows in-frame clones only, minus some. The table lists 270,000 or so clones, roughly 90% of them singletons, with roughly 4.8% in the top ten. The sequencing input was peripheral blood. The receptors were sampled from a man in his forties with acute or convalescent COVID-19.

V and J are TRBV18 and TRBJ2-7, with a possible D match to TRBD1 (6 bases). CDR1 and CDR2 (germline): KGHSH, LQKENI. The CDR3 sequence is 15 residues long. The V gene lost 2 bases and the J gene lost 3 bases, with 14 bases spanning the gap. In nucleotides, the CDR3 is TGTGCCAGCTCACCAGTAGGGACAAGTCTCTACGAGCAGTACTTC. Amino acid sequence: CASSPVGTSLYEQYF.

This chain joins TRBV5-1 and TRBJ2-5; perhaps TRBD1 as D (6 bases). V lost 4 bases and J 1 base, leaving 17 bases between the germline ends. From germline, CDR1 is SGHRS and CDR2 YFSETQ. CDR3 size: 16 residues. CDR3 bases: TGCGCCAGCAGCGACGGACAGCGTTTTGCCCAAGAGACCCAGTACTTC. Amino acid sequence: CASSDGQRFAQETQYF.